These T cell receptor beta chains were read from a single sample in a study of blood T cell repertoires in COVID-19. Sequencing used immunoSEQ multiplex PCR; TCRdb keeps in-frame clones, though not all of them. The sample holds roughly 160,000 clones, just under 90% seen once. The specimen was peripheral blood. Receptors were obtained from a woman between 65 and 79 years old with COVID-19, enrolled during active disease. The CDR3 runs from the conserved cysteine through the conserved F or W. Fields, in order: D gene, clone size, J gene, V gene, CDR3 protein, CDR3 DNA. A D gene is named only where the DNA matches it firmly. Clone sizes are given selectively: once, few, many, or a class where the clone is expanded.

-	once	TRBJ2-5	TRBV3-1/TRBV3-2	CASSQYGGSYQETQYF	TGTGCCAGCAGCCAATACGGCGGTTCGTACCAAGAGACCCAGTACTTC
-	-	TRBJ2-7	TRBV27	CASSTADRKGRQYF	TGTGCCAGCAGTACGGCAGACAGGAAGGGTAGGCAGTACTTC
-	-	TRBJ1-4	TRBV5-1	CASSLALGAIEKLFF	TGCGCCAGCAGCTTGGCACTGGGGGCGATTGAAAAACTGTTTTTT
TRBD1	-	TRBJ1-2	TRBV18	CASSPGQKVYGYTF	TGTGCCAGCTCACCGGGACAGAAAGTTTACGGCTACACCTTC
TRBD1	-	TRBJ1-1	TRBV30	CAWRLYRNRDRSDGTEAFF	TGTGCCTGGAGACTTTACCGGAACCGGGACAGATCGGATGGCACTGAAGCTTTCTTT
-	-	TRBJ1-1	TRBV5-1	CASSLTRVGNTEAFF	TGCGCCAGCAGCTTAACCAGGGTTGGGAACACTGAAGCTTTCTTT
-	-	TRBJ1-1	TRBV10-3	CAISEIQQNTEAFF	TGTGCCATCAGTGAAATACAGCAGAACACTGAAGCTTTCTTT
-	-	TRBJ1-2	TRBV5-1	CASSISQGSNYGYTF	TGCGCCAGCAGCATCTCACAGGGCTCAAACTATGGCTACACCTTC
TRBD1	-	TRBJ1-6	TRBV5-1	CASSRWTGENYNSPLHF	TGCGCCAGCAGCCGATGGACAGGGGAAAACTATAATTCACCCCTCCACTTT
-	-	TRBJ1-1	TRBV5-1	CASSLFRDTQNTEAFF	TGCGCCAGCAGCCTCTTCCGGGACACCCAGAACACTGAAGCTTTCTTT
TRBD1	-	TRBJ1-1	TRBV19	CASSGGTGREAFF	TGTGCCAGTAGTGGCGGGACAGGGAGAGAAGCTTTCTTT
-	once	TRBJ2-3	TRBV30	CAWRSGRATDTQYF	TGTGCCTGGAGGTCGGGCAGGGCCACAGATACGCAGTATTTT
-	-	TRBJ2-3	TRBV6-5	CASSPRQGRADTQYF	TGTGCCAGCAGTCCCCGACAGGGGAGGGCAGATACGCAGTATTTT
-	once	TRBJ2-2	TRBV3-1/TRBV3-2	CASSQWGPNTGELFF	TGTGCCAGCAGCCAATGGGGCCCGAACACCGGGGAGCTGTTTTTT
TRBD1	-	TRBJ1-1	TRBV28	CATAHRDRGWVEAFF	TGTGCCACAGCCCACCGGGACAGGGGGTGGGTCGAAGCTTTCTTT
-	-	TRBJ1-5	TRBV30	CAWSEQDQPQHF	TGTGCCTGGAGTGAGCAGGATCAGCCCCAGCATTTT
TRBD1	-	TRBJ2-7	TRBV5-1	CASSAPGQGSYEQYF	TGCGCCAGCAGCGCACCGGGACAGGGTTCCTACGAGCAGTACTTC
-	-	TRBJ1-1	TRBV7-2	CASSFNRNTEAFF	TGTGCCAGCAGCTTTAACAGAAACACTGAAGCTTTCTTT
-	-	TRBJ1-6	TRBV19	CASSRTRQLSYSPLHF	TGTGCCAGTAGTAGAACGAGACAGCTAAGTTATTCACCCCTCCACTTT
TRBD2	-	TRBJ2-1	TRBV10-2	CASSPLAGVYNEQFF	TGCGCCAGCAGTCCTCTAGCGGGGGTCTACAATGAGCAGTTCTTC
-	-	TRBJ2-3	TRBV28	CASKPGDYREGDTQYF	TGTGCCAGCAAACCGGGGGACTACAGGGAAGGGGATACGCAGTATTTT
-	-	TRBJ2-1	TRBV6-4	CASSDSPWGDEQFF	TGTGCCAGCAGTGACTCGCCGTGGGGCGATGAGCAGTTCTTC